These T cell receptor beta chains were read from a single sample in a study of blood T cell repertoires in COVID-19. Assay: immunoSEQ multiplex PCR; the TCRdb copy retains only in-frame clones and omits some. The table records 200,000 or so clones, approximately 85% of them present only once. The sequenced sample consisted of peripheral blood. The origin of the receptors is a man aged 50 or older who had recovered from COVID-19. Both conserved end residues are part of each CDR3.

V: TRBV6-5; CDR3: CASSYYDQGAGETQYF
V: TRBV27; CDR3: CASSPQPKLGDTQYF
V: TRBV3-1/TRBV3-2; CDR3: CASSQTVTNYGYTF
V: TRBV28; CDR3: CASSRSGHPGGYTF
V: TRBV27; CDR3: CASRRDRAGATEAFF
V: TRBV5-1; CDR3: CASSLSSYNEQFF
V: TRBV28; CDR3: CASGQRQETQYF
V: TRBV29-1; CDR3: CSTEHSLYNEQFF
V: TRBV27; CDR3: CASSLTGSYGYTF
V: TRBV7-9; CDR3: CASSPPRGLNSPLHF
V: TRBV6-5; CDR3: CASSYLAVGGSYEQYF
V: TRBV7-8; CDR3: CASSPGRGKGNYEQYF
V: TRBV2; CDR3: CASSEVARTIWLFF
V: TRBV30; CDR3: CAWSVRGGRTIYEQYF